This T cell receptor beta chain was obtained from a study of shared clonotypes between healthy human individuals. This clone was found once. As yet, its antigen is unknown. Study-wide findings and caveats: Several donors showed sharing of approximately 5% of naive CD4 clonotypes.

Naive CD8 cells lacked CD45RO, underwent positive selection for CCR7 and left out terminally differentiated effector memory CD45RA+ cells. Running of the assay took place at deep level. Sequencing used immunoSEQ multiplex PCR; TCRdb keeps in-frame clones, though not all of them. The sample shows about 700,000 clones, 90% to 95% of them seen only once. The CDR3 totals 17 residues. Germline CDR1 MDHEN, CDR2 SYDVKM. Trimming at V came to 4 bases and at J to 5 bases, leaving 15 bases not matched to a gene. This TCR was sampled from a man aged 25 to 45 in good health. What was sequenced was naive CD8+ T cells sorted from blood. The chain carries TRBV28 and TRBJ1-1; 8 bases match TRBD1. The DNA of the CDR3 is TGTGCCAGCAGTTCCACCACAGGGGGTCCATGGTATACTGAAGCTTTCTTT. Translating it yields CASSSTTGGPWYTEAFF. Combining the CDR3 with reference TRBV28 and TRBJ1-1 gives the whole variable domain DVKVTQSSRYLVKRTGEKVFLECVQDMDHENMFWYRQDPGLGLRLIYFSYDVKMKEKGDIPEGYSVSREKKERFSLILESASTNQTSMYLCASSSTTGGPWYTEAFFGQGTRLTVV.